This T cell receptor (beta chain) is drawn from a study of post-analysis software for immune sequencing data. Unique molecular identifiers were carried by the TCR beta cDNA libraries. TCRdb itself ran the PCR reads through MiXCR, one entry per CDR3 protein. The sample lists approximately 770,000 distinct CDR3 sequences, roughly 46% occurring once. The TCR comes from a girl aged 5-17 years with multiple sclerosis. The sequenced material came from blood.

The CDR3 region is CASSSTWTSGAKREFF. The CDR3 DNA follows: TGTGCCAGCAGCTCGACGTGGACTAGCGGGGCTAAACGGGAGTTCTTC. This sequence joins TRBV11-2 and TRBJ2-1; 12 nucleotides match TRBD2. The junction had 15 bases not matched to a gene; V was cut back by 4 bases and J by 14 bases. CDR1 is SGHAT, CDR2 FQNNGV, per germline. This CDR3 has 16 amino acids.